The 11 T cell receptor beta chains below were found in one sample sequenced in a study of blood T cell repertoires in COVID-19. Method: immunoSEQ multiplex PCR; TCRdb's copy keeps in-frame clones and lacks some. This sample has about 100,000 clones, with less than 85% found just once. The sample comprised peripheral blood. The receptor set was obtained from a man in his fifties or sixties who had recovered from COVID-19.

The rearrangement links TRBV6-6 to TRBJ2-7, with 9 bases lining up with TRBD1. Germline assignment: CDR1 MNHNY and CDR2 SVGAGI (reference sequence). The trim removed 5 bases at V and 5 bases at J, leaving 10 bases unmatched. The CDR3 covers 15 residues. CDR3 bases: TGTGCCAGCAGTCGAACCGGGACAGGGAGAGACGAGCAGTACTTC. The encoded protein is CASSRTGTGRDEQYF.

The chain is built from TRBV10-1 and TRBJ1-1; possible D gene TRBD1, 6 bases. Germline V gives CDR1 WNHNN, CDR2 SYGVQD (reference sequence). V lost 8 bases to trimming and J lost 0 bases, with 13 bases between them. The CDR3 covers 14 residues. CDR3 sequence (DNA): TGCGCCAGCCGAAAAGGACAGATGAACACTGAAGCTTTCTTT. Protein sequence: CASRKGQMNTEAFF.

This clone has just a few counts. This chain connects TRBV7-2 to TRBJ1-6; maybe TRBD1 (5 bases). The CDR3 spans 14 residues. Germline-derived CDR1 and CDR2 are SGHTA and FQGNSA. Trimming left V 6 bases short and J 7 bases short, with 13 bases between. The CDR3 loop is CASSFDRTNSPLHF. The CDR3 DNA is TGTGCCAGCAGTTTTGACAGAACGAATTCACCCCTCCACTTT.

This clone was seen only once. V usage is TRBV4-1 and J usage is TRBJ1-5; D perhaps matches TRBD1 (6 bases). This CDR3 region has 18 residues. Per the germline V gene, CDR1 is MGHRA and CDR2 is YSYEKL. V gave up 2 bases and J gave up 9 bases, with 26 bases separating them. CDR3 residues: CASSQKGGALSQRRPQHF. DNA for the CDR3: TGCGCCAGCAGCCAAAAGGGGGGGGCTTTGTCCCAGAGACGGCCCCAGCATTTT.

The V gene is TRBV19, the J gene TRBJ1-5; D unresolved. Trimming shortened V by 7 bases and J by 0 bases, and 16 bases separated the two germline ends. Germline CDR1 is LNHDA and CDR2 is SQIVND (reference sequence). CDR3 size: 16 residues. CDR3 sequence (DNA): TGTGCCAGTACCCCCAGTGCCGTATATAGCAATCAGCCCCAGCATTTT. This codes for CASTPSAVYSNQPQHF. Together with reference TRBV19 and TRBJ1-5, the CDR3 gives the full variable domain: DGGITQSPKYLFRKEGQNVTLSCEQNLNHDAMYWYRQDPGQGLRLIYYSQIVNDFQKGDIAEGYSVSREKKESFPLTVTSAQKNPTAFYLCASTPSAVYSNQPQHFGDGTRLSIL.

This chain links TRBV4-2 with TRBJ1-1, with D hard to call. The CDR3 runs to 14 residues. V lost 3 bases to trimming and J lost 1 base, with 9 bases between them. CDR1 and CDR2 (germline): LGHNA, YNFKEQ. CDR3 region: CASSHESGNTEAFF. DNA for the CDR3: TGTGCCAGCAGCCACGAATCAGGGAACACTGAAGCTTTCTTT.

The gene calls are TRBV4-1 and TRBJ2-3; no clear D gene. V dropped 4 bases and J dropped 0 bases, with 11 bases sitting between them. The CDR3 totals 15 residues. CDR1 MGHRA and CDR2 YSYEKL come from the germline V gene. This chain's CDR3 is CASSPYATSTDTQYF. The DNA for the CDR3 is TGCGCCAGCAGCCCTTACGCCACTAGCACAGATACGCAGTATTTT.

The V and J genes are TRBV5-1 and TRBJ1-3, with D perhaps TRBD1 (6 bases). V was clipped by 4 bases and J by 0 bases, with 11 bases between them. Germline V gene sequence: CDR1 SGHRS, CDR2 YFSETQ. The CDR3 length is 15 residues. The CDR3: CASSTDRSSGNTIYF. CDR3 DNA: TGCGCCAGCAGCACAGACAGGAGCTCTGGAAACACCATATATTTT.

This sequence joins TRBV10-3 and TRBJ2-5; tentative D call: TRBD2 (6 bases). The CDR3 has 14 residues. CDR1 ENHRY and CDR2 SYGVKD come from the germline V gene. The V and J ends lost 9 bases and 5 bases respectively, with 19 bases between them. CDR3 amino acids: CAIRRGEGPETQYF. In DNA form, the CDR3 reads TGTGCCATACGGAGGGGAGAGGGGCCGGAGACCCAGTACTTC.

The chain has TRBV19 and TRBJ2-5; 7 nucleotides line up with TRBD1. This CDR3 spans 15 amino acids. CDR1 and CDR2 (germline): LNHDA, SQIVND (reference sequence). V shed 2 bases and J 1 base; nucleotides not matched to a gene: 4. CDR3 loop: CASSITGTVQETQYF. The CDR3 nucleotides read TGTGCCAGTAGTATAACCGGGACAGTCCAAGAGACCCAGTACTTC.

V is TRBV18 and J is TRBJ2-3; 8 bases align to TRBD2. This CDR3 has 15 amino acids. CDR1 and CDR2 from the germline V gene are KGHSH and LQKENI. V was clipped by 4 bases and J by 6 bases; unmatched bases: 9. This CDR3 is CASSRGLVWGDTQYF. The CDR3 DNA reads TGTGCCAGCTCACGGGGACTAGTCTGGGGCGATACGCAGTATTTT.